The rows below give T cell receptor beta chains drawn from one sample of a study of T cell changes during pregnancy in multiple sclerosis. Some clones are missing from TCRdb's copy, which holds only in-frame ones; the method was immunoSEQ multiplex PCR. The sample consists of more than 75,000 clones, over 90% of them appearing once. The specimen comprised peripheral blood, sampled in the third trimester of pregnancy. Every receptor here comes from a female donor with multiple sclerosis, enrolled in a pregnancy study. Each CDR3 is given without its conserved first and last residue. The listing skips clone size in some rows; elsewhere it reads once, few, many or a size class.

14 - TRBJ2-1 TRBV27 ASTKGATATYNEQF
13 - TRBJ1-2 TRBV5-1 ASSVEGSPNYGYT
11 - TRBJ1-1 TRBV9 ASSVAGYTEAF
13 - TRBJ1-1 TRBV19 ASTSGTGMNTEAF
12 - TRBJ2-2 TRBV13 ASTGETNTGELF
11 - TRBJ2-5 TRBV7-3 ASSTLQGETQY
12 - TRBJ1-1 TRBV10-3 ATHSGGMNTEAF
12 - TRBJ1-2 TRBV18 ASSPLGHSYGYT
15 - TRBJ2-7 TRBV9 APSWRGTLVRSYEQY
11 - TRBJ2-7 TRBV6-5 ASSYTGLNEQY
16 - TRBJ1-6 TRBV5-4 ASSLGLIRGRRDSPLH
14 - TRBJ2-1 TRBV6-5 ASSSPLGGWYNEQF
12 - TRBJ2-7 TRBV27 ASSPGTGTHEQY
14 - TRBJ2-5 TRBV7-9 ASSPGRTGGRETQY
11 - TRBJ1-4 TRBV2 ASNLGANEKLF
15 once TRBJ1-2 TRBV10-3 AISEGRTGGADYGYT
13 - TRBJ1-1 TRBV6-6 ASSYQPTGNTEAF
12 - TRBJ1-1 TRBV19 ASSIIGVNTEAF
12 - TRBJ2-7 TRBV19 ASSAGTGNYEQY
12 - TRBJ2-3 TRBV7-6 ASSLFLSTDTQY
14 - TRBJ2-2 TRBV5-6 ASSPTDRGATGELF
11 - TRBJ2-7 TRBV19 ASSDRGAEEQY
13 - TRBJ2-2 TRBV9 ASSVVMGPTGELF
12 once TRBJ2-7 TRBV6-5 ASSETGWTYEQY
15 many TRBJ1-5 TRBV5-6 ASSYRQGTKSNQPQH
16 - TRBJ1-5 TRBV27 ASSLSFRKTGVRQPQH
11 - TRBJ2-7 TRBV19 ASGRRGAAEQY
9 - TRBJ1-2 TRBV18 ASAHGDGYT
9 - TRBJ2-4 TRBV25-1 ASSRGNIQY
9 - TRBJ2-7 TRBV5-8 ASSVFREQY
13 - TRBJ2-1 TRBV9 ASSGSGQDYNEQF
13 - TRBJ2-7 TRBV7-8 ASSSPPGHSYEQY
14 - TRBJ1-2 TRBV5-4 ASSPDRDIGSYGYT
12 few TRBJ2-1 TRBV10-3 AIRGSGGENEQF
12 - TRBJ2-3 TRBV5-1 ASSGGQGTDTQY